This TCR beta chain was obtained from a study of blood T cells in healthy people across ages. Study details: About one barcoded beta molecule was captured per two T cells (by template switching). The study's findings and limits: The recorded TCR beta diversity per million T cells decreased in a roughly linear manner with age. Long-lived and aged donors differed, with more naive CD4+ cells and higher diversity in the long-lived.

This clonotype came up a few times. Its antigen remains unknown. A J-beta primer mix and a sample-barcoded 5' primer were used in a second PCR of about 7 to 12 cycles. Each CDR3 protein is one row after TCRdb ran MiXCR on the 5' RACE reads. This sample has 600,000 to 1,000,000 distinct CDR3 sequences; approximately 25% occur once, and the top ten carry under 4.5%. This CDR3 comprises 11 residues. With V trimmed by 7 bases and J by 6 bases, 6 bases remained unmatched. CDR1 and CDR2 from the germline V gene are SQVTM and ANQGSEA. The same data also contributed to another study, on T cells of mothers and their children. Per that paper: Related mother-child pairs showed slightly higher but non-significant overlap than unrelated pairs.

The sequencing input was blood. The V and J genes are TRBV29-1 and TRBJ2-7; the match to TRBD2 covers 7 bases. The sequence was obtained from a boy under 18 in good health. In DNA form, the CDR3 reads TGCAGCGCCCGGAGGGAGGGCGAGCAGTACTTC. It encodes CSARREGEQYF.